This T cell receptor (beta chain) originates from a study of blood T cells in healthy people across ages. Findings and caveats of the study: Aged donors had fewer naive CD4+ cells and lower diversity than long-lived donors.

Concerning this clonotype: What it binds is not known.

A second PCR of about 6 to 12 cycles used a sample-barcoded 5' primer and a J-beta primer mix. TCRdb ran MiXCR on the 5' RACE reads and lists one entry per CDR3 protein. The sample holds about 1 million distinct CDR3 sequences, 20% to 25% seen once. These same data were also listed under a study on T cells of mothers and their children. That paper notes: A few healthy Caucasian mothers, along with their six children, were the donors.

This clonotype was sampled from a girl aged 2 to 10 in good health. Sequencing input: blood.

CDR3 nucleotides: TGTGCCAGCAGCCCGATTACCGCCTATGGCTACACCTTC. It codes for CASSPITAYGYTF. This sequence joins TRBV7-3 and TRBJ1-2; D gene uncertain. Trimming left V 5 bases short and J 4 bases short, with 11 bases between. Looked up from germline, CDR1 is SGHTA and CDR2 is FQGTGA. The CDR3 extends over 13 amino acids.